Following are 27 T cell receptor beta chains from one sample sequenced in a study of cytomegalovirus exposure and HLA in healthy donors. PCR amplification relied on 60 Vbeta primers (plus 13 Jbeta primers). Assay used: immunoSEQ multiplex PCR; TCRdb lists only in-frame clones, some missing. The table includes 150,000 to 200,000 clones, under 80% detected once. The sample consisted of PBMCs. Source of these receptors: a woman aged 25 to 39 in good health and CMV-seronegative.

This clone showed up just once. The J gene is TRBJ2-1, the V gene TRBV2; 13 nucleotides match TRBD2. Germline loops: CDR1 SNHLY, CDR2 FYNNEI. This CDR3 spans 15 amino acids. J lost 7 bases, V lost 4 bases, and 4 bases had no gene match. Here the CDR3 DNA reads TGTGCCAGCAGTGCCTGGACTAGCGGGGGTAATGAGCAGTTCTTC. It specifies CASSAWTSGGNEQFF.

The chain uses TRBV7-8 and TRBJ2-1; D is unclear. The CDR3 runs to 14 residues. The V and J ends lost 1 base and 10 bases respectively, with 14 bases between them. From germline, CDR1 is SGHVS and CDR2 FQNEAQ. Here the CDR3 reads CASSLDIGPREQFF. In nucleotides, the CDR3 is TGTGCCAGCAGCTTAGATATCGGCCCGAGGGAGCAGTTCTTC.

This clone is a singleton in its sample. The rearrangement uses TRBV6-1 and TRBJ2-7; maybe TRBD1 (6 bases). The CDR3 is made up of 15 amino acids. V lost 2 bases and J 0 bases, leaving 11 bases between the germline ends. Germline-derived CDR1 and CDR2 are MNHNS and SASEGT. Here the CDR3 reads CASSELAGDSYEQYF. The DNA for the CDR3 is TGTGCCAGCAGTGAATTGGCAGGGGACTCCTACGAGCAGTACTTC.

The chain employs TRBV9 and TRBJ2-2; a weak D match, TRBD1 (7 bases). The V end was cut by 2 bases, the J end by 10 bases, with 18 bases between. The CDR3 extends over 15 amino acids. The germline gives CDR1 SGDLS, CDR2 YYNGEE. CDR3 amino acids: CASSVAGQEGLELFF. In nucleotides, the CDR3 is TGTGCCAGCAGCGTGGCAGGACAGGAGGGTTTGGAGCTGTTTTTT. Drawing the rest from reference TRBV9 and TRBJ2-2, the complete variable domain is DSGVTQTPKHLITATGQRVTLRCSPRSGDLSVYWYQQSLDQGLQFLIQYYNGEERAKGNILERFSAQQFPDLHSELNLSSLELGDSALYFCASSVAGQEGLELFFGEGSRLTVL.

The J gene is TRBJ1-2, the V gene TRBV7-2; possibly TRBD1 for D (5 bases). This CDR3 region has 16 residues. V lost 5 bases and J 7 bases, leaving 23 bases between the germline ends. In germline, CDR1 is SGHTA, CDR2 FQGNSA. The CDR3 coding sequence is TGTGCCAGCAGCCCCGACATACCGGGCAGGGTTCGTGGCTACACCTTC. This sequence encodes CASSPDIPGRVRGYTF. Supplemented by reference TRBV7-2 and TRBJ1-2, the full variable domain reads GAGVSQSPSNKVTEKGKDVELRCDPISGHTALYWYRQSLGQGLEFLIYFQGNSAPDKSGLPSDRFSAERTGGSVSTLTIQRTQQEDSAVYLCASSPDIPGRVRGYTFGSGTRLTVV.

The chain recombines TRBV9 with TRBJ1-2; 7 nucleotides line up with TRBD1. J gave up 0 bases and V 3 bases, and 5 bases lay outside the gene matches. This CDR3 comprises 15 residues. Germline V lookup: CDR1 SGDLS, CDR2 YYNGEE. The CDR3 DNA is TGTGCCAGCAGCGCCGGACAGGCGGCTAACTATGGCTACACCTTC. Translation: CASSAGQAANYGYTF. Full variable domain (missing parts from reference TRBV9 and TRBJ1-2): DSGVTQTPKHLITATGQRVTLRCSPRSGDLSVYWYQQSLDQGLQFLIQYYNGEERAKGNILERFSAQQFPDLHSELNLSSLELGDSALYFCASSAGQAANYGYTFGSGTRLTVV.

The chain joins TRBV5-6 to TRBJ1-6, with D perhaps matching TRBD1 (6 bases). Trimming pared 4 bases from V and 8 bases from J, leaving 16 bases between. The CDR3 extends over 15 amino acids. Germline V lookup: CDR1 SGHDT, CDR2 YYEEEE. The CDR3 loop reads CASSRRGGLHSPLHF. The CDR3 DNA follows: TGTGCCAGCAGCCGCCGGGGGGGCCTCCATTCACCCCTCCACTTT.

The chain employs TRBV7-9 and TRBJ1-4, with D uncertain. The length of the CDR3 is 17 residues. The germline V and J ends were trimmed by 5 bases and 6 bases, with 22 bases remaining between them. Germline V CDR1 and CDR2: SEHNR, FQNEAQ (reference sequence). The CDR3 loop reads CASSPAPGRGWDEKLFF. The CDR3 DNA follows: TGTGCCAGCAGCCCAGCCCCCGGGCGGGGTTGGGATGAAAAACTGTTTTTT.

The chain carries TRBV7-2 and TRBJ2-1, with 10 bases aligning to TRBD1. Germline assignment: CDR1 SGHTA and CDR2 FQGNSA. This CDR3 has 15 amino acids. With 1 base clipped from V and 10 bases from J, the junction kept 7 bases outside the gene matches. The DNA of the CDR3 is TGTGCCAGCAGCTTAGTCCCGGGACAGGGGATCGAGCAGTTCTTC. As protein: CASSLVPGQGIEQFF.

The chain links TRBV28 to TRBJ2-7; a possible D gene is TRBD1 (5 bases). V lost 0 bases to trimming and J lost 9 bases, with 9 bases between them. Germline CDR1 and CDR2: MDHEN and SYDVKM. This CDR3 has 12 residues. The CDR3 nucleotides are TGTGCCAGCAGTTTATGGGGGCTAGGGCAGTACTTC. It is translated as CASSLWGLGQYF.

The chain combines TRBV7-3 with TRBJ2-5, with D tentatively TRBD2 (6 bases). Per germline, CDR1 SGHTA and CDR2 FQGTGA. The CDR3 has 14 residues. V was pared by 5 bases and J by 4 bases, with 14 bases between. The CDR3 loop reads CASSPRGGVETQYF. CDR3 sequence (DNA): TGTGCCAGCAGCCCCCGCGGCGGGGTAGAGACCCAGTACTTC.

V is TRBV18 and J is TRBJ1-5, with D possibly matching TRBD1 (5 bases). Per the germline V gene, CDR1 is KGHSH and CDR2 is LQKENI. With 3 bases removed from V and 4 bases from J, the gap between germline ends came to 13 bases. CDR3 length: 15 amino acids. The CDR3 DNA sequence: TGTGCCAGCTCACCCCGCGGGACTAATAATCAGCCCCAGCATTTT. Translation: CASSPRGTNNQPQHF.

The chain couples TRBV4-1 to TRBJ1-5, with 7 bases fitting TRBD1. With 1 base clipped from V and 5 bases from J, the junction kept 5 bases outside the gene matches. This CDR3 is 15 amino acids long. Germline lookup yields CDR1 MGHRA and CDR2 YSYEKL. The DNA for the CDR3 is TGCGCCAGCAGCCAAGGTAGGGGGCGCGATCAGCCCCAGCATTTT. This encodes CASSQGRGRDQPQHF.

The J gene is TRBJ2-3, the V gene TRBV5-1; D may be TRBD1 (6 bases). The CDR3 length is 13 residues. With 7 bases removed from V and 0 bases from J, the gap between germline ends came to 9 bases. Germline CDR1 reads SGHRS; CDR2 reads YFSETQ. DNA of the CDR3: TGCGCCAGCCGGGACAAGAGCACAGATACGCAGTATTTT. Amino acids: CASRDKSTDTQYF.

V usage is TRBV27 and J usage is TRBJ1-6; D is uncertain. V was trimmed by 9 bases and J by 9 bases, leaving 21 bases between them. The CDR3 spans 15 residues. Germline values: CDR1 MNHEY, CDR2 SMNVEV (reference sequence). The CDR3 protein is CASSPGGRIGSPLHF. The CDR3 DNA follows: TGTGCCAGTTCCCCGGGAGGGCGGATAGGTTCACCCCTCCACTTT.

To note about this clone: This sample also contains other DNA sequences that code for the same CDR3. V gene TRBV7-8 combines with J gene TRBJ2-7; D is ambiguous. The CDR3 totals 13 residues. From germline, CDR1 is SGHVS and CDR2 FQNEAQ. The CDR3 reads CFSKQKPAYEQYF. The CDR3 DNA follows: TGTTTTAGCAAGCAGAAGCCGGCATACGAGCAGTACTTC.

J is TRBJ2-5 and V is TRBV4-1, with 8 bases aligning to TRBD1. The CDR3 contains 15 residues. Trimming at V came to 4 bases and at J to 5 bases, leaving 9 bases not matched to a gene. Germline V gene sequence: CDR1 MGHRA, CDR2 YSYEKL. Here the CDR3 reads CASSRGQGVRETQYF. Written as DNA, the CDR3 is TGCGCCAGCAGCCGAGGACAGGGTGTCAGGGAGACCCAGTACTTC.

The V and J genes are TRBV5-1 and TRBJ2-5; 8 bases line up with TRBD2. This CDR3 has 15 amino acids. Germline V gene data show CDR1 as SGHRS and CDR2 as YFSETQ. J lost 2 bases, V lost 2 bases, and 5 bases had no gene match. The CDR3 loop reads CASSFPGGEQETQYF. The CDR3 nucleotides read TGCGCCAGCAGCTTTCCGGGAGGGGAACAAGAGACCCAGTACTTC.

The table lists this clone with a few counts. This chain uses TRBV6-5 with TRBJ1-2; maybe TRBD1 (5 bases). Germline V lookup: CDR1 MNHEY, CDR2 SVGAGI. V lost 0 bases and J 6 bases, leaving 14 bases between the germline ends. This CDR3 has 15 residues. For the CDR3, the DNA is TGTGCCAGCAGTTACTCCGGAGGGGTCCCAAATGGCTACACCTTC. Amino acids: CASSYSGGVPNGYTF.

This clone was picked up a small number of times. This chain uses TRBV30 with TRBJ2-7; 7 nucleotides match TRBD1. The CDR3 length is 13 residues. CDR1 is GTSNPN, CDR2 SVGIG, per germline (reference sequence). Trimming took 1 base from V and 1 from J; bases not matched to a gene: 1. The CDR3 reads CAWSGTGSYEQYF. As DNA, the CDR3 is TGTGCCTGGAGTGGGACAGGATCCTACGAGCAGTACTTC.

The chain has TRBV6-5 and TRBJ1-5; 9 nucleotides agree with TRBD1. CDR3 length equals 14 residues. Germline CDR1 and CDR2: MNHEY and SVGAGI. The V gene end was trimmed by 6 bases and the J gene end by 7 bases; junction bases not matched to a gene: 7. The CDR3 is CASSLGQGNQPQHF. The CDR3, as DNA: TGTGCCAGCAGCCTCGGACAGGGGAACCAGCCCCAGCATTTT.

The sample holds a few counts of this clone. The rearrangement links TRBV6-5 to TRBJ2-5; D possibly corresponds to TRBD2 (5 bases). The CDR3 length is 14 residues. Germline V gene sequence: CDR1 MNHEY, CDR2 SVGAGI. Trimming cost V 1 base and J 5 bases, with 11 bases left between them. The CDR3 nucleotides are TGTGCCAGCAGTTACTTTAGGACTGCGGAGACCCAGTACTTC. Encoded protein: CASSYFRTAETQYF.

This rearrangement joins TRBV2 to TRBJ2-1, with TRBD2 as a possible D gene (6 bases). V lost 10 bases, J lost 5 bases, and 18 bases lay in between. This CDR3 spans 14 amino acids. Germline V gives CDR1 SNHLY, CDR2 FYNNEI. This CDR3 reads CATRIGTGNNEQFF. CDR3 coding DNA: TGTGCCACAAGGATCGGGACTGGCAACAATGAGCAGTTCTTC.

The CDR3 here is CASSLYREGYTF. CDR3 bases: TGTGCCAGCAGTTTGTACAGGGAAGGCTACACCTTC. This rearrangement joins TRBV28 to TRBJ1-2; TRBD1 might be the D (6 bases). Per germline, CDR1 MDHEN and CDR2 SYDVKM. The CDR3 sequence is 12 residues long. With 3 bases removed from V and 8 bases from J, the gap between germline ends came to 10 bases.

The genes are TRBV15 and TRBJ2-3, with a possible D match to TRBD2 (5 bases). Germline V CDR1 and CDR2: LNHNV, YYDKDF (reference sequence). Trimming took off 5 bases at V and 3 bases at J, with 15 bases between the two ends. The CDR3 runs 15 residues. The CDR3 sequence: CATSWTRSRTDTQYF. The DNA of the CDR3 is TGTGCCACCAGCTGGACTCGTTCTCGGACAGATACGCAGTATTTT.

CDR3 in DNA: TGTGCCAGCAGCCAGGGACAGGGGGCGACCGGGGAGCTGTTTTTT. Translation: CASSQGQGATGELFF. The chain carries TRBV5-4 and TRBJ2-2, with 12 bases aligning to TRBD1. The junction had 3 bases not matched to a gene; V was cut back by 4 bases and J by 5 bases. Germline V gene lookup returns CDR1 SGHNT and CDR2 YYREEE (reference sequence). This CDR3 has 15 residues.

The genes are TRBV2 and TRBJ1-2; possibly TRBD1 for D (5 bases). CDR1 SNHLY and CDR2 FYNNEI come from the germline V gene. The CDR3 is 15 amino acids. Trimming cost V 4 bases and J 3 bases, with 15 bases left between them. CDR3 coding DNA: TGTGCCAGCAGTGGATTAGGGGAGGGGTACTATGGCTACACCTTC. Amino acid sequence: CASSGLGEGYYGYTF.